This entry lists 27 T cell receptor beta chains sequenced from one sample in a study of technical replicates of blood from several donors. The data were produced by immunoSEQ multiplex PCR, yet TCRdb's version contains in-frame clones alone and is incomplete. Altogether tens of thousands of clones are present, 93% being singletons, with the ten largest covering 0.2% to 0.25%. Material: T cells isolated from PBMCs. These receptors were taken from a human donor in good health.

The chain carries TRBV19 and TRBJ1-1; 8 bases are shared with TRBD1. This CDR3 spans 14 amino acids. Germline-derived CDR1 and CDR2 are LNHDA and SQIVND (reference sequence). V dropped 7 bases and J dropped 1; count of bases not matched to a gene: 5. CDR3 DNA: TGTGCCAGTACAGGGGGCGGGTCGAACACTGAAGCTTTCTTT. Its protein product is CASTGGGSNTEAFF.

The rearrangement links TRBV9 to TRBJ2-1, with 8 bases aligning to TRBD2. With 1 base clipped from V and 3 bases from J, the junction kept 9 bases outside the gene matches. The germline CDR1 and CDR2 sequences are SGDLS and YYNGEE. The CDR3 loop spans 17 amino acids. The CDR3 here is CASSVTSGVPHYNEQFF. The CDR3 DNA reads as TGTGCCAGCAGCGTAACTAGCGGAGTCCCACACTACAATGAGCAGTTCTTC.

This clone was found once. This sequence joins TRBV6-1 and TRBJ2-4, with D possibly matching TRBD2 (7 bases). V lost 5 bases to trimming and J lost 3 bases, with 14 bases between them. CDR3 size: 15 residues. CDR1 and CDR2 from the germline V gene are MNHNS and SASEGT. The DNA of the CDR3 is TGTGCCAGCAGTTGGGGGGGCGCGGGCAAAAACATTCAGTACTTC. As protein: CASSWGGAGKNIQYF.

The chain is built from TRBV5-1 and TRBJ2-1; the D is unclear. Trimming shortened V by 6 bases and J by 4 bases, and 11 bases separated the two germline ends. CDR1 and CDR2 (germline): SGHRS, YFSETQ. The CDR3 consists of 13 residues. In DNA, the CDR3 is TGCGCCAGCAAAGCGACCCCATACAATGAGCAGTTCTTC. It encodes CASKATPYNEQFF.

CDR3 nucleotides: TGTGCCAGCAGCTTAGTTGTACTAGCGGTCTACAATGAGCAGTTCTTC. It specifies CASSLVVLAVYNEQFF. This sequence joins TRBV11-1 and TRBJ2-1; 8 bases fit TRBD2. J gave up 3 bases and V 1 base, and 5 bases lay outside the gene matches. CDR3 length: 16 amino acids. Germline V CDR1 and CDR2: SGHAT, FQDESV (reference sequence).

The chain combines TRBV18 with TRBJ1-5; TRBD1 might be the D (6 bases). Trimming left V 6 bases short and J 4 bases short, with 25 bases between. The CDR3 runs to 18 residues. The germline V gene has CDR1 KGHSH and CDR2 LQKENI. CDR3 protein: CASSPTGPMEAINQPQHF. The CDR3, as DNA: TGTGCCAGCTCCCCGACAGGCCCGATGGAGGCAATAAATCAGCCCCAGCATTTT.

The chain joins TRBV5-1 to TRBJ1-5, with a possible D match to TRBD1 (6 bases). The CDR3 has 14 amino acids. Between the trimmed V and J ends, which lost 4 bases and 8 bases, there was a span of 16 bases. Germline V gene sequence: CDR1 SGHRS, CDR2 YFSETQ. CDR3 coding DNA: TGCGCCAGCAGCCCGGGGGCGGGAGATGAGCCCCAGCATTTT. This sequence encodes CASSPGAGDEPQHF.

This clone has a single count. The V gene is TRBV10-1, the J gene TRBJ1-5; unclear D gene. V lost 8 bases, J lost 0 bases, and 8 bases lay in between. In germline, CDR1 is WNHNN, CDR2 SYGVQD (reference sequence). This CDR3 is 13 amino acids long. In DNA form, the CDR3 reads TGCGCCAGCTCGGACTTTAGCAATCAGCCCCAGCATTTT. This codes for CASSDFSNQPQHF.

The chain combines TRBV7-3 with TRBJ2-5; D may be TRBD2 (6 bases). Germline assignment: CDR1 SGHTA and CDR2 FQGTGA. The CDR3 spans 15 residues. V shed 1 base and J shed 5 bases, with 14 bases lying between them. CDR3 bases: TGTGCCAGCAGCTTAATGGGCCGGAGGGAGGAGACCCAGTACTTC. Encoded protein: CASSLMGRREETQYF.

The chain is built from TRBV15 and TRBJ1-1; D unresolved. The CDR3 covers 17 residues. Germline CDR1 reads LNHNV; CDR2 reads YYDKDF (reference sequence). Between the trimmed V and J ends, which lost 8 bases and 5 bases, there was a span of 27 bases. In nucleotides, the CDR3 is TGTGCCACCCGTCAGGAGGCGTACGATCAGTGGGATACTGAAGCTTTCTTT. Its translation: CATRQEAYDQWDTEAFF.

The J gene is TRBJ1-1, the V gene TRBV7-6, with 7 nucleotides matching TRBD1. The length of the CDR3 is 16 residues. Germline assignment: CDR1 SGHVS and CDR2 FNYEAQ. V trimming: 5 bases; J trimming: 0 bases; junction bases outside the gene matches: 9. CDR3 residues: CASSTDRDWMNTEAFF. CDR3 DNA sequence: TGTGCCAGCAGCACCGACAGGGATTGGATGAACACTGAAGCTTTCTTT.

This rearrangement joins TRBV27 to TRBJ1-4, with D uncertain. V was shortened by 4 bases and J by 13 bases, with 19 bases between the two germline ends. The CDR3 runs 14 residues. CDR1 is MNHEY and CDR2 is SMNVEV in the germline V gene (reference sequence). The CDR3 coding sequence is TGTGCCAGCAGTTGGTTGGGAGCTAAGAAAAGACTGTTTTTT. Encoded protein: CASSWLGAKKRLFF. The whole variable domain, remainder taken from reference TRBV27 and TRBJ1-4, is EAQVTQNPRYLITVTGKKLTVTCSQNMNHEYMSWYRQDPGLGLRQIYYSMNVEVTDKGDVPEGYKVSRKEKRNFPLILESPSPNQTSLYFCASSWLGAKKRLFFGSGTQLSVL.

This clone has only one observation. The chain employs TRBV6-5 and TRBJ2-3, with 8 positions matching TRBD2. Germline CDR1 and CDR2: MNHEY and SVGAGI. The length of the CDR3 is 15 residues. The J segment lost 5 bases and the V segment lost 5 bases, leaving 9 bases of the junction unmatched. The CDR3 region is CASSPGGGLIDTQYF. The CDR3 DNA reads as TGTGCCAGCAGTCCCGGGGGGGGGCTGATAGATACGCAGTATTTT.

CDR3 sequence: CASSPRSGGGNEKLFF. CDR3 DNA sequence: TGTGCCAGCAGTCCCCGGTCCGGGGGAGGGAATGAAAAACTGTTTTTT. The chain couples TRBV28 to TRBJ1-4; D might be TRBD1 (5 bases). The germline CDR1 and CDR2 sequences are MDHEN and SYDVKM. The CDR3 consists of 16 residues. Trimming pared 5 bases from V and 5 bases from J, leaving 18 bases between. The whole variable domain, filled in from reference TRBV28 and TRBJ1-4, reads DVKVTQSSRYLVKRTGEKVFLECVQDMDHENMFWYRQDPGLGLRLIYFSYDVKMKEKGDIPEGYSVSREKKERFSLILESASTNQTSMYLCASSPRSGGGNEKLFFGSGTQLSVL.

The chain has TRBV18 and TRBJ2-7; D possibly corresponds to TRBD1 (5 bases). The ends were cut back, 3 bases at V and 1 base at J, with 10 bases in the middle. CDR1 is KGHSH, CDR2 LQKENI, per germline. This CDR3 contains 14 residues. CDR3 coding DNA: TGTGCCAGCTCACCTGGTTCAGGGTCCTACGAGCAGTACTTC. Translated, it gives CASSPGSGSYEQYF.

The rearrangement joins TRBV6-6 to TRBJ1-2; 7 positions agree with TRBD1. Germline loops: CDR1 MNHNY, CDR2 SVGAGI (reference sequence). V shed 6 bases, J shed 7 bases, and the junction held 11 bases outside the gene matches. The CDR3 extends over 14 amino acids. CDR3 bases: TGTGCCAGCAGCCGCCTCCGGGACAGTGGTGGCTACACCTTC. Residues: CASSRLRDSGGYTF.

This chain links TRBV5-8 with TRBJ1-6; D is ambiguous. This CDR3 is built from 17 residues. V shed 1 base and J shed 5 bases, with 16 bases lying between them. CDR1 is SGHTS, CDR2 YDEGEE, per germline. CDR3 residues: CASSLLTRSNDNSPLHF. The CDR3 coding sequence is TGTGCCAGCAGCTTGCTTACACGAAGTAACGATAATTCACCCCTCCACTTT.

V usage is TRBV27 and J usage is TRBJ2-1; a weak D match, TRBD1 (6 bases). This CDR3 has 16 residues. V lost 5 bases and J 7 bases, leaving 21 bases between the germline ends. CDR1 is MNHEY and CDR2 is SMNVEV in the germline V gene (reference sequence). The CDR3 region has the DNA TGTGCCAGCAGTGTACACACAGGGTATAGTAGGAATGAGCAGTTCTTC. Its translation: CASSVHTGYSRNEQFF.

The V gene is TRBV19, the J gene TRBJ2-1, with 8 bases identical to TRBD2. Per the germline V gene, CDR1 is LNHDA and CDR2 is SQIVND (reference sequence). This CDR3 spans 15 amino acids. With V trimmed by 7 bases and J by 5 bases, 10 bases remained unmatched. The CDR3 loop is CASINGGAGDNEQFF. CDR3 bases: TGTGCCAGTATCAACGGGGGGGCAGGTGACAATGAGCAGTTCTTC.

V is TRBV5-6 and J is TRBJ1-1, with a possible D match to TRBD1 (5 bases). This CDR3 has 14 amino acids. Germline V lookup: CDR1 SGHDT, CDR2 YYEEEE. V was cut by 2 bases and J by 1 base, with 9 bases left in between. The DNA of the CDR3 is TGTGCCAGCAGCTTCCCAGGGTCGAACACTGAAGCTTTCTTT. This gives the protein CASSFPGSNTEAFF.

The chain uses TRBV11-1 and TRBJ2-2; perhaps TRBD1 as D (6 bases). Germline values: CDR1 SGHAT, CDR2 FQDESV (reference sequence). The V end lost 1 base, the J end lost 1 base, and 13 bases lay between the germline ends. The CDR3 is 17 amino acids. The CDR3 DNA reads TGTGCCAGCAGCTTAGTCCGGACAGTTGGGAACACCGGGGAGCTGTTTTTT. It is translated as CASSLVRTVGNTGELFF.

This chain links TRBV4-2 with TRBJ2-7; 8 positions agree with TRBD2. Germline CDR1 and CDR2: LGHNA and YNFKEQ. The length of the CDR3 is 14 residues. Germline trimming cut 1 base from V and 4 bases from J; bases unmatched to any gene: 3. In DNA, the CDR3 is TGTGCCAGCAGCCAAGTAGGGACTAGTTACGAGCAGTACTTC. Residues: CASSQVGTSYEQYF.

The rearrangement links TRBV9 to TRBJ2-6; TRBD2 matches at 13 bases. The CDR3 totals 22 residues. Unmatched junction bases numbered 12, after V lost 0 bases and J lost 0 bases. Looked up from germline, CDR1 is SGDLS and CDR2 is YYNGEE. The CDR3 bases are TGTGCCAGCAGCGTAGAGGATGGGACTAGCGGGGAATGGAGCTCTGGGGCCAACGTCCTGACTTTC. Its protein product is CASSVEDGTSGEWSSGANVLTF.

The V call is TRBV29-1, the J call TRBJ2-3; D gene unclear. CDR3 length: 11 residues. V was clipped by 4 bases and J by 5 bases, with 7 bases between them. Germline loops: CDR1 SQVTM, CDR2 ANQGSEA. The CDR3 DNA sequence: TGCAGCGTTGTTGTAGTAGATACGCAGTATTTT. This sequence encodes CSVVVVDTQYF.

J is TRBJ2-7 and V is TRBV5-1; 9 bases match TRBD1. The CDR3 has 14 amino acids. CDR1 SGHRS and CDR2 YFSETQ come from the germline V gene. V shed 4 bases, J shed 2 bases, and the junction held 4 bases outside the gene matches. The CDR3 region is CASSRRDRAYEQYF. DNA of the CDR3: TGCGCCAGCAGCAGACGGGACAGGGCCTACGAGCAGTACTTC.

This clone was observed a few times. The rearrangement links TRBV19 to TRBJ1-5, with 8 positions matching TRBD1. The germline CDR1 and CDR2 sequences are LNHDA and SQIVND (reference sequence). CDR3 size: 17 residues. The ends lost 2 bases at V and 5 bases at J; junction bases unmatched: 11. The CDR3 DNA reads as TGTGCCAGTAGTATATTACCAGCCGACAGGGGAGATCAGCCCCAGCATTTT. This gives the protein CASSILPADRGDQPQHF.

This sequence joins TRBV14 and TRBJ1-3; D is ambiguous. V gave up 4 bases and J gave up 0 bases, with 4 bases separating them. CDR3 size: 13 residues. Germline V gives CDR1 SGHDN, CDR2 FVKESK. DNA for the CDR3: TGTGCCAGCAGCCTCAACTCTGGAAACACCATATATTTT. It translates to CASSLNSGNTIYF.